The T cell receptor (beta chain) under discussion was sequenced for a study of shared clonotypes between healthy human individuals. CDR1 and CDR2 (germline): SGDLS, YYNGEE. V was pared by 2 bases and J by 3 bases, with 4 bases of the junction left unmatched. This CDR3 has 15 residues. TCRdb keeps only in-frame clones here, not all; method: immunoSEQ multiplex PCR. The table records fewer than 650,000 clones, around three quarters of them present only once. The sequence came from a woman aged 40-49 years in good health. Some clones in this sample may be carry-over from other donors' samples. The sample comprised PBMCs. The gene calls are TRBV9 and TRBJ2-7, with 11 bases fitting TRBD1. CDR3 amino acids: CASSVDRGPFYEQYF. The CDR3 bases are TGTGCCAGCAGCGTGGACAGGGGGCCGTTCTACGAGCAGTACTTC.